What follows are 2 T cell receptor beta chains derived from one specimen sequenced in a study of shared clonotypes between healthy human individuals. Profiled with immunoSEQ multiplex PCR; TCRdb holds only in-frame clones, not every one. The sample has fewer than 1.6 million clones; approximately 98.5% are singletons. Sequenced input: naive CD4+ T cells sorted from blood. Subset denoted: CD45RA+ positively selected. Receptor source: a man aged 25 to 45 in good health.

This clone came up a few times. The chain recombines TRBV7-9 with TRBJ1-2; no firm D call. Trimming took 4 bases from V and 8 from J, leaving 14 bases between them. Germline V gene sequence: CDR1 SEHNR, CDR2 FQNEAQ (reference sequence). There are 13 residues in the CDR3. CDR3 region: CASSSTQAVGYTF. The CDR3 DNA follows: TGTGCCAGCAGCTCGACCCAGGCGGTCGGCTACACCTTC.

The V gene is TRBV4-1, the J gene TRBJ2-3; the D is unclear. V lost 1 base and J 6 bases, leaving 14 bases between the germline ends. CDR1 and CDR2 from the germline V gene are MGHRA and YSYEKL. The CDR3 consists of 15 residues. The CDR3 here is CASSQVQSPADTQYF. DNA of the CDR3: TGCGCCAGCAGCCAAGTCCAGTCCCCAGCCGATACGCAGTATTTT.